The rows below give T cell receptor beta chains drawn from one sample of a study of blood T cell repertoires in COVID-19. The table came from immunoSEQ multiplex PCR; TCRdb's copy has only in-frame clones and leaves some out. The table records 200,000 to 250,000 clones, 81% of them present only once. The sample consisted of PBMCs or T cells enriched from blood (not recorded which). The receptors stem from a woman in her forties or fifties with acute COVID-19. Each CDR3 is given with its conserved first and last residue. Fields, in order: V gene, clone size, D gene, J gene, CDR3 DNA, CDR3 protein. The D gene is left open where the match is weak. Only part of the rows carry a size: once, few, many, or a class if the clone is expanded.

V gene: TRBV28
clone size: -
D gene: TRBD1
J gene: TRBJ2-2
CDR3 DNA: TGTGCCAGCCAGACAGGGGGCCTAAACACCGGGGAGCTGTTTTTT
CDR3 protein: CASQTGGLNTGELFF

V gene: TRBV12-3/TRBV12-4
clone size: -
D gene: -
J gene: TRBJ1-2
CDR3 DNA: TGTGCCAGCAGTTTAGGCAGGGGCTATGGCTACACCTTC
CDR3 protein: CASSLGRGYGYTF

V gene: TRBV7-2
clone size: once
D gene: TRBD1
J gene: TRBJ2-2
CDR3 DNA: TGTGCCAGCAGCTTACTTGGCGTAGGGGGCCCCCTTACCACCGGGGAGCTGTTTTTT
CDR3 protein: CASSLLGVGGPLTTGELFF

V gene: TRBV7-2
clone size: -
D gene: -
J gene: TRBJ1-5
CDR3 DNA: TGTGCCAGCAGCACACGACAGGGCAATCAGCCCCAGCATTTT
CDR3 protein: CASSTRQGNQPQHF

V gene: TRBV5-4
clone size: -
D gene: -
J gene: TRBJ1-6
CDR3 DNA: TGTGCCAGCAGCGACGGCAGGGGATCCTATAATTCACCCCTCCACTTT
CDR3 protein: CASSDGRGSYNSPLHF

V gene: TRBV7-2
clone size: -
D gene: TRBD2
J gene: TRBJ2-7
CDR3 DNA: TGTGCCAGCAGACAACTAGCGCACTCCTACGAGCAGTACTTC
CDR3 protein: CASRQLAHSYEQYF

V gene: TRBV7-2
clone size: -
D gene: TRBD1
J gene: TRBJ1-5
CDR3 DNA: TGTGCCAGCAGCTCTCAGGGGGCTGGCAATCAGCCCCAGCATTTT
CDR3 protein: CASSSQGAGNQPQHF

V gene: TRBV12-3/TRBV12-4
clone size: few
D gene: -
J gene: TRBJ2-7
CDR3 DNA: TGTGCCAGCAGCCTCGGACTCCTCTACGAGCAGTACTTC
CDR3 protein: CASSLGLLYEQYF

V gene: TRBV7-2
clone size: -
D gene: TRBD2
J gene: TRBJ2-5
CDR3 DNA: TGTGCCAGCAGCTTAGGAGGTTTCCCGGGGGGGACCCAGTACTTC
CDR3 protein: CASSLGGFPGGTQYF

V gene: TRBV28
clone size: once
D gene: -
J gene: TRBJ1-2
CDR3 DNA: TGTGCCAGCAGTTTATCAGGGTACGGCTACACCTTC
CDR3 protein: CASSLSGYGYTF

V gene: TRBV9
clone size: -
D gene: TRBD2
J gene: TRBJ2-5
CDR3 DNA: TGTGCCAGCAGCGTAGGTTCTAGCGGGGTTCAAGAGACCCAGTACTTC
CDR3 protein: CASSVGSSGVQETQYF

V gene: TRBV21-1
clone size: -
D gene: -
J gene: TRBJ2-5
CDR3 DNA: TGTGCCAGCAGCCCTACGACAGGGGGCTTGGAGACCCAGTACTTC
CDR3 protein: CASSPTTGGLETQYF

V gene: TRBV28
clone size: -
D gene: TRBD1
J gene: TRBJ2-7
CDR3 DNA: TGTGCCAGCAGGAGGACAGGGACATCCCACGAGCAGTACTTC
CDR3 protein: CASRRTGTSHEQYF

V gene: TRBV29-1
clone size: few
D gene: TRBD1
J gene: TRBJ1-1
CDR3 DNA: TGCAGCGTTGAAGTGGGGGGAAGGGGGCAGGGCACTGAAGCTTTCTTT
CDR3 protein: CSVEVGGRGQGTEAFF

V gene: TRBV11-3
clone size: -
D gene: -
J gene: TRBJ2-1
CDR3 DNA: TGTGCCAGCAGCCAGTGGGGGGGCGATGAGCAGTTCTTC
CDR3 protein: CASSQWGGDEQFF

V gene: TRBV7-6
clone size: once
D gene: TRBD2
J gene: TRBJ2-5
CDR3 DNA: TGTGCCAGCAGCTTAACAGCCGGGGGCGGGAGGGCCGGAGAGACCCAGTACTTC
CDR3 protein: CASSLTAGGGRAGETQYF

V gene: TRBV5-1
clone size: -
D gene: TRBD2
J gene: TRBJ2-5
CDR3 DNA: TGCGCCAGCAGTAGACTAGCCGACCGAGAGACCCAGTACTTC
CDR3 protein: CASSRLADRETQYF

V gene: TRBV25-1
clone size: -
D gene: -
J gene: TRBJ1-4
CDR3 DNA: TGTGCCAGCGAGCGGGACTCTAATGAAAAACTGTTTTTT
CDR3 protein: CASERDSNEKLFF

V gene: TRBV10-3
clone size: -
D gene: -
J gene: TRBJ1-5
CDR3 DNA: TGTGCCATCAGTGAGGGAGCTAGCAATCAGCCCCAGCATTTT
CDR3 protein: CAISEGASNQPQHF

V gene: TRBV6-1
clone size: -
D gene: -
J gene: TRBJ2-7
CDR3 DNA: TGTGCCAGCAGTGAAGCGCTGCCAGGGAGGTACGAGCAGTACTTC
CDR3 protein: CASSEALPGRYEQYF

V gene: TRBV9
clone size: -
D gene: -
J gene: TRBJ1-2
CDR3 DNA: TGTGCCAGCAGCGTTTTTCGGACGGGAGAGGGCTATGGCTACACCTTC
CDR3 protein: CASSVFRTGEGYGYTF

V gene: TRBV2
clone size: -
D gene: TRBD2
J gene: TRBJ2-3
CDR3 DNA: TGTGCCAGCAGTGGCCGGACTAGCGGGGGCTCTAGCACAGATACGCAGTATTTT
CDR3 protein: CASSGRTSGGSSTDTQYF

V gene: TRBV7-2
clone size: -
D gene: TRBD2
J gene: TRBJ2-5
CDR3 DNA: TGTGCCAGCAGCCGTTGGACTAGCGGGCAAGAGACCCAGTACTTC
CDR3 protein: CASSRWTSGQETQYF

V gene: TRBV11-2
clone size: -
D gene: -
J gene: TRBJ2-3
CDR3 DNA: TGTGCCAGCAGCTCCCGACTACCCCCAGATACGCAGTATTTT
CDR3 protein: CASSSRLPPDTQYF

V gene: TRBV5-1
clone size: -
D gene: TRBD2
J gene: TRBJ2-6
CDR3 DNA: TGCGCCAGCAGCCCACTAGCGGGGGGCTCTGGGGCCAACGTCCTGACTTTC
CDR3 protein: CASSPLAGGSGANVLTF

V gene: TRBV30
clone size: -
D gene: TRBD1
J gene: TRBJ1-2
CDR3 DNA: TGTGCCTGGAAAAGGGACAGAGTCTATGGCTACACCTTC
CDR3 protein: CAWKRDRVYGYTF

V gene: TRBV7-2
clone size: -
D gene: -
J gene: TRBJ2-3
CDR3 DNA: TGTGCCAGCAGCCTATCTATTGGCACAGATACGCAGTATTTT
CDR3 protein: CASSLSIGTDTQYF

V gene: TRBV2
clone size: -
D gene: -
J gene: TRBJ2-4
CDR3 DNA: TGTGCCAGCAGTCGCGCAGGACTCAGCATTCAGTACTTC
CDR3 protein: CASSRAGLSIQYF

V gene: TRBV5-1
clone size: -
D gene: TRBD1
J gene: TRBJ2-7
CDR3 DNA: TGCGCCAGCAGCTTGGCTGGACAGGTATACGAGCAGTACTTC
CDR3 protein: CASSLAGQVYEQYF

V gene: TRBV19
clone size: -
D gene: TRBD1
J gene: TRBJ1-1
CDR3 DNA: TGTGCCAGTAGTATGGGGGACAGGGCGAGCACTGAAGCTTTCTTT
CDR3 protein: CASSMGDRASTEAFF

V gene: TRBV7-3
clone size: -
D gene: -
J gene: TRBJ2-7
CDR3 DNA: TGTGCCAGCAGCTTACTTGGGGGCAGCGAGCAGTACTTC
CDR3 protein: CASSLLGGSEQYF

V gene: TRBV12-3/TRBV12-4
clone size: -
D gene: -
J gene: TRBJ2-7
CDR3 DNA: TGTGCCAGCAGACTGACAGGCCACGAGCAGTACTTC
CDR3 protein: CASRLTGHEQYF

V gene: TRBV18
clone size: -
D gene: TRBD2
J gene: TRBJ2-7
CDR3 DNA: TGTGCCAGCTCACCCCAAAGGGGACTAGCGGAACTCTACGAGCAGTACTTC
CDR3 protein: CASSPQRGLAELYEQYF

V gene: TRBV7-2
clone size: -
D gene: TRBD2
J gene: TRBJ2-1
CDR3 DNA: TGTGCCAGCAGCTTATCGGCTAGCGGATACAATGAGCAGTTCTTC
CDR3 protein: CASSLSASGYNEQFF

V gene: TRBV19
clone size: -
D gene: -
J gene: TRBJ2-6
CDR3 DNA: TGTGCCAGTAGTGGTACCACTGCTGGGGCCAACGTCCTGACTTTC
CDR3 protein: CASSGTTAGANVLTF

V gene: TRBV7-9
clone size: once
D gene: TRBD1
J gene: TRBJ1-1
CDR3 DNA: TGTGCCAGCAGCTCCGGGACAGGGAACACTGAAGCTTTCTTT
CDR3 protein: CASSSGTGNTEAFF

V gene: TRBV19
clone size: -
D gene: TRBD1
J gene: TRBJ1-2
CDR3 DNA: TGTGCCAGTAGTATGACTGGGACAGGGTCTGTCTATGGCTACACCTTC
CDR3 protein: CASSMTGTGSVYGYTF

V gene: TRBV7-2
clone size: -
D gene: TRBD1
J gene: TRBJ2-1
CDR3 DNA: TGTGCCAGCAGCTGGGGGACAGGTCCCTACAATGAGCAGTTCTTC
CDR3 protein: CASSWGTGPYNEQFF

V gene: TRBV19
clone size: once
D gene: TRBD2
J gene: TRBJ2-7
CDR3 DNA: TGTGCCAGCCGCGGACTAGCGGGAGACGCCTACGAGCAGTACTTC
CDR3 protein: CASRGLAGDAYEQYF

V gene: TRBV3-1/TRBV3-2
clone size: few
D gene: -
J gene: TRBJ2-1
CDR3 DNA: TGTGCCAGCAGCCAAGGAGGTAACAATGAGCAGTTCTTC
CDR3 protein: CASSQGGNNEQFF

V gene: TRBV19
clone size: -
D gene: TRBD2
J gene: TRBJ2-5
CDR3 DNA: TGTGCCAGTAGTACCGGGACTAGCGGACAAGAGACCCAGTACTTC
CDR3 protein: CASSTGTSGQETQYF

V gene: TRBV4-3
clone size: few
D gene: -
J gene: TRBJ1-4
CDR3 DNA: TGCGCCAGCAGCCAAGATTCCCCTACGACAGGTAGTGAAAAACTGTTTTTT
CDR3 protein: CASSQDSPTTGSEKLFF

V gene: TRBV9
clone size: -
D gene: -
J gene: TRBJ2-3
CDR3 DNA: TGTGCCAGCAGCGTAGGTTACAGAGCGGAGAGCACAGATACGCAGTATTTT
CDR3 protein: CASSVGYRAESTDTQYF

V gene: TRBV6-5
clone size: -
D gene: -
J gene: TRBJ2-3
CDR3 DNA: TGTGCCAGCAGCGTAGGACAGGGAGGGAGGGATACGCAGTATTTT
CDR3 protein: CASSVGQGGRDTQYF

V gene: TRBV24-1
clone size: -
D gene: TRBD2
J gene: TRBJ2-1
CDR3 DNA: TGTGCCACCAGTGATTTAGCGGGAGGATCCTACAATGAGCAGTTCTTC
CDR3 protein: CATSDLAGGSYNEQFF

V gene: TRBV6-5
clone size: once
D gene: -
J gene: TRBJ2-2
CDR3 DNA: TGTGCCAGCAGTAAGGCAGGTGGGAGCGGGGAGCTGTTTTTT
CDR3 protein: CASSKAGGSGELFF

V gene: TRBV5-1
clone size: -
D gene: TRBD2
J gene: TRBJ2-3
CDR3 DNA: TGCGCCAGCAGCCCGGGACTAGCGGGCACAGATACGCAGTATTTT
CDR3 protein: CASSPGLAGTDTQYF

V gene: TRBV7-2
clone size: -
D gene: TRBD2
J gene: TRBJ2-5
CDR3 DNA: TGTGCCAGCAGCTTAAATTCGGCGGGAGTAAGGGAGACCCAGTACTTC
CDR3 protein: CASSLNSAGVRETQYF

V gene: TRBV5-1
clone size: -
D gene: TRBD1
J gene: TRBJ1-5
CDR3 DNA: TGCGCCAGCAGCTCGGGACAGGGTAATCAGCCCCAGCATTTT
CDR3 protein: CASSSGQGNQPQHF

V gene: TRBV15
clone size: once
D gene: TRBD2
J gene: TRBJ2-1
CDR3 DNA: TGTGCCACCAGCGGTAGCGGGGGATCCTACAATGAGCAGTTCTTC
CDR3 protein: CATSGSGGSYNEQFF

V gene: TRBV27
clone size: few
D gene: TRBD1
J gene: TRBJ1-2
CDR3 DNA: TGTGCCAGCAGGGGGACAGGTGTATATGGCTACACCTTC
CDR3 protein: CASRGTGVYGYTF

V gene: TRBV7-9
clone size: -
D gene: -
J gene: TRBJ1-1
CDR3 DNA: TGTGCCAGCAGCTTAGCGTTGGCAGCTGAAGCTTTCTTT
CDR3 protein: CASSLALAAEAFF

V gene: TRBV4-2
clone size: few
D gene: TRBD2
J gene: TRBJ2-4
CDR3 DNA: TGTGCCAGCAGCCAAGAAGGAGCTAGCGGGAGGGTGTCGGCCAAAAACATTCAGTACTTC
CDR3 protein: CASSQEGASGRVSAKNIQYF

V gene: TRBV6-2/TRBV6-3
clone size: -
D gene: -
J gene: TRBJ2-7
CDR3 DNA: TGTGCCAGCAGCTCCCCGGGGGGCACCTACGAGCAGTACTTC
CDR3 protein: CASSSPGGTYEQYF

V gene: TRBV9
clone size: -
D gene: TRBD1
J gene: TRBJ2-6
CDR3 DNA: TGTGCCAGCAGCGCGACAGGGTTTTCGTCCGGGGCCAACGTCCTGACTTTC
CDR3 protein: CASSATGFSSGANVLTF

V gene: TRBV3-1/TRBV3-2
clone size: -
D gene: TRBD2
J gene: TRBJ2-1
CDR3 DNA: TGTGCCAGCAGCCAAGGCGGACGGGAGGGCCCTGATGAGCAGTTCTTC
CDR3 protein: CASSQGGREGPDEQFF

V gene: TRBV18
clone size: -
D gene: TRBD1
J gene: TRBJ1-1
CDR3 DNA: TGTGCCAGCTCACCTAGGGACAGGGTGGTTACTGAAGCTTTCTTT
CDR3 protein: CASSPRDRVVTEAFF

V gene: TRBV11-2
clone size: -
D gene: -
J gene: TRBJ1-2
CDR3 DNA: TGTGCCAGCAGCCTGTCTGCAGTTTCCGGCTACACCTTC
CDR3 protein: CASSLSAVSGYTF

V gene: TRBV5-1
clone size: -
D gene: TRBD1
J gene: TRBJ2-5
CDR3 DNA: TGCGCCAGCAGCTATTCGGACAGGGGTCAAGAGACCCAGTACTTC
CDR3 protein: CASSYSDRGQETQYF

V gene: TRBV3-1/TRBV3-2
clone size: -
D gene: TRBD1
J gene: TRBJ1-6
CDR3 DNA: TGTGCCAGCAGTCCACAGGGGGGCCAATCACCCCTCCACTTT
CDR3 protein: CASSPQGGQSPLHF